The rows below give T cell receptor beta chains drawn from one sample of a study of shared clonotypes between healthy human individuals. Repertoires were generated with immunoSEQ multiplex PCR, while TCRdb's copy carries only in-frame clones and drops some. This sample has about 980,000 clones, with more than 75% found just once. The sequencing sample was made of memory CD4+ T cells sorted from blood. Receptor source: a man younger than 30 in good health. CDR3s include the opening cysteine and the closing phenylalanine or tryptophan. The D gene is left open where the match is weak. Only some rows state a clone size, as once, few, many or a class for expanded clones.

abundance,d_gene,v_gene,j_gene,CDR3nt,CDR3aa
-,-,TRBV4-1,TRBJ2-7,TGCGCCAGCAGCCAGGGAGCAGGTCGGGCTGAGCAGTACTTC,CASSQGAGRAEQYF
once,-,TRBV2,TRBJ2-2,TGTGCCAGCAGTGAGGCAGGGAACACCGGGGAGCTGTTTTTT,CASSEAGNTGELFF
-,-,TRBV25-1,TRBJ2-7,TGTGCCAGCAGTATCGGCTACTACGACGAGCAGTACTTC,CASSIGYYDEQYF
once,TRBD1,TRBV4-1,TRBJ2-2,TGCGCCAGCAGCGCCCAAGCAGGGGGCGCGGCCGGGGAGCTGTTTTTT,CASSAQAGGAAGELFF
-,-,TRBV5-4,TRBJ2-1,TGTGCCAGCAGCTTGGTAAGCGGCTCCTACAATGAGCAGTTCTTC,CASSLVSGSYNEQFF
few,-,TRBV14,TRBJ1-1,TGTGCCAGCAGCCAAGGACAGTGGAACACTGAAGCTTTCTTT,CASSQGQWNTEAFF
-,TRBD1,TRBV5-1,TRBJ2-2,TGCGCCAGCAGTTATGACAGGGTGAACACCGGGGAGCTGTTTTTT,CASSYDRVNTGELFF
-,-,TRBV28,TRBJ1-3,TGTGCCAGCAGTTTCAAGCAGGGAAGAAGAAACACCATATATTTT,CASSFKQGRRNTIYF
-,-,TRBV28,TRBJ2-7,TGTGCCAGCAGTACGACCTGGGCAGGGGGGTACGAGCAGTACTTC,CASSTTWAGGYEQYF
-,-,TRBV7-2,TRBJ2-5,TGTGCCAGCAGCTTAGAAGGGAAAGAGACCCAGTACTTC,CASSLEGKETQYF
-,-,TRBV5-4,TRBJ1-2,TGTGCCAGCAGCTTGGGGACGTCCTACGGCTACACCTTC,CASSLGTSYGYTF
-,TRBD1,TRBV19,TRBJ1-4,TGTGCCAGTAGCAGCGGGACAGTTAATGAAAAACTGTTTTTT,CASSSGTVNEKLFF
-,-,TRBV6-5,TRBJ2-4,TGTGCCAGCAGAGATGCGCTAGCCAAAAACATTCAGTACTTC,CASRDALAKNIQYF
few,-,TRBV7-3,TRBJ2-3,TGTGCCAGCAGCTCCTCGGGACTTAGCACAGATACGCAGTATTTT,CASSSSGLSTDTQYF
-,-,TRBV21-1,TRBJ2-6,TGTGCCAGCAGCGAATACAGTGGGGATTGCTCTGGGGCCAACGTCCTGACTTTC,CASSEYSGDCSGANVLTF
-,TRBD1,TRBV9,TRBJ2-1,TGTGCCAGCAGCGCACAGGGGGCCACCTACAATGAGCAGTTCTTC,CASSAQGATYNEQFF
-,TRBD1,TRBV18,TRBJ2-7,TGTGCCAGCTCACCACGATCTTTCGGGCAGGGGGCCTACGAGCAGTACTTC,CASSPRSFGQGAYEQYF
-,-,TRBV4-2,TRBJ1-1,TGTGCCAGCAGCCAAGTGGGAGAAGGTTATATGAACACTGAAGCTTTCTTT,CASSQVGEGYMNTEAFF
-,TRBD1,TRBV5-1,TRBJ2-5,TGCGCCAGCAGCTCCGGGACAGGGGGACGGGAGACCCAGTACTTC,CASSSGTGGRETQYF
-,TRBD1,TRBV5-6,TRBJ2-6,TGTGCCAGCAGCTCGGACAGGGTATTTGGGGCCAACGTCCTGACTTTC,CASSSDRVFGANVLTF
once,-,TRBV19,TRBJ2-5,TGTGCCAGTAGTAGTGGGACGGCCCTCCAAGAGACCCAGTACTTC,CASSSGTALQETQYF
once,-,TRBV5-8,TRBJ1-3,TGTGCCAGCAGCTCGGGATCTGGAAACACCATATATTTT,CASSSGSGNTIYF
-,-,TRBV2,TRBJ1-6,TGTGCCAGCAGTGAGGCGGGGAACCATAATTCACCCCTCCACTTT,CASSEAGNHNSPLHF
many,TRBD1,TRBV7-2,TRBJ2-7,TGTGCCAGCAGCACGACCGGGACAGGGGGCTACGAGCAGTACTTC,CASSTTGTGGYEQYF
-,-,TRBV2,TRBJ1-2,TGTGCCAGTAACACAGCTAACTATGGCTACACCTTC,CASNTANYGYTF
-,-,TRBV5-1,TRBJ2-3,TGCGCCAGCAGCTTCGGGGGATACACAGATACGCAGTATTTT,CASSFGGYTDTQYF
-,-,TRBV21-1,TRBJ2-5,TGTGCCAGCAGCAAAGAAAAGATAGCGGGAGAGACCCAGTACTTC,CASSKEKIAGETQYF
-,-,TRBV27,TRBJ2-7,TGTGCCAGCAACTCGGCGGGGCAGGGTACCTACGAGCAGTACTTC,CASNSAGQGTYEQYF
-,-,TRBV10-3,TRBJ1-2,TGTGCCATCGGGGCGGGTAACGCGAACTATGGCTACACCTTC,CAIGAGNANYGYTF
once,-,TRBV29-1,TRBJ2-7,TGCAGCGTTGCCCCCGGGGGTACCTACGAGCAGTACTTC,CSVAPGGTYEQYF
-,-,TRBV25-1,TRBJ1-6,TGTGCCAGCAGTGATACTTTGAGGACAGACAGTCCACCCCTCCACTTT,CASSDTLRTDSPPLHF
few,-,TRBV15,TRBJ2-7,TGTGCCACCAGCGGGGGAAACTCCTACGAGCAGTACTTC,CATSGGNSYEQYF
-,TRBD2,TRBV6-1,TRBJ2-5,TGTGCCAGCAGTGAAAGGAGCGGGGGGGCCCGAGAGACCCAGTACTTC,CASSERSGGARETQYF
few,TRBD1,TRBV30,TRBJ1-6,TGTGCCTGTCGACAGGGAATATACAATTCACCCCTCCACTTT,CACRQGIYNSPLHF
few,-,TRBV7-3,TRBJ1-1,TGTGCCAGCAGCTTAAGGGGAAAGAACACTGAAGCTTTCTTT,CASSLRGKNTEAFF
-,-,TRBV29-1,TRBJ2-7,TGCAGCGTTGCACCAGGCCTCTCCTACGAGCAGTACTTC,CSVAPGLSYEQYF
-,-,TRBV7-2,TRBJ1-5,TGTGCCAGCAGCTTAAGGCAGCATAGCAATCAGCCCCAGCATTTT,CASSLRQHSNQPQHF
-,-,TRBV5-1,TRBJ2-5,TGCGCCAGCAGCTTGGCCGTCGGGGCTGAGACCCAGTACTTC,CASSLAVGAETQYF
once,-,TRBV11-2,TRBJ1-4,TGTGCCAGCAGCCGGGACGGAAACCCTAATGAAAAACTGTTTTTT,CASSRDGNPNEKLFF
-,-,TRBV10-1,TRBJ2-3,TGCGCCAGCAGTGAGTCGGGCTATTATACGCAGTATTTT,CASSESGYYTQYF
many,TRBD1,TRBV2,TRBJ2-7,TGTGCCAGCAGTGCGGGACAGGGCGCCGTCTACGAGCAGTACTTC,CASSAGQGAVYEQYF
-,-,TRBV6-5,TRBJ1-4,TGTGCCAGCACAAGAGACTGGAAACTGTTTTTT,CASTRDWKLFF
-,-,TRBV28,TRBJ1-6,TGTGCCAGCAGTGACAGAAATTCACCCCTCCACTTT,CASSDRNSPLHF
-,-,TRBV9,TRBJ2-5,TGTGCCAGCAGCGTAGGGGTAGTAGAGACCCAGTACTTC,CASSVGVVETQYF
-,-,TRBV10-3,TRBJ2-2,TGTGCCATCAGTGAGTCGATGAAGGGTACCGGGGAGCTGTTTTTT,CAISESMKGTGELFF
-,-,TRBV30,TRBJ1-6,TGTGCCTGGAACGAAGCGGGAGATAATTCACCCCTCCACTTT,CAWNEAGDNSPLHF
few,TRBD1,TRBV4-1,TRBJ1-1,TGCGCCAGCAGCCAAGCCACCCGAGGACAGGGACGAACTGAAGCTTTCTTT,CASSQATRGQGRTEAFF
-,-,TRBV19,TRBJ1-5,TGTGCCAGTAGTATGTCGGAGGGCGGGTCGCCCCAGCATTTT,CASSMSEGGSPQHF